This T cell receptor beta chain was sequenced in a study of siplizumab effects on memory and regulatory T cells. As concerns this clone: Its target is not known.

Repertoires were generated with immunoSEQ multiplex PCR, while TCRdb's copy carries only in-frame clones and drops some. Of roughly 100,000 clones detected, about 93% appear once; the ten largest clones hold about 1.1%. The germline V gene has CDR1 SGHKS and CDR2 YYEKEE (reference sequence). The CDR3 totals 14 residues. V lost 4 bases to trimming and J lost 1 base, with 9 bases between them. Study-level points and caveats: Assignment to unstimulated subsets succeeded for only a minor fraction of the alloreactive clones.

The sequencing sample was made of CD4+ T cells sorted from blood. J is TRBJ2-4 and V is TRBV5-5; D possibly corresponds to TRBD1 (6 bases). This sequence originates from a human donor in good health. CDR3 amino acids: CASSPQGAKNIQYF. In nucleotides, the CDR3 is TGTGCCAGCAGCCCTCAGGGGGCCAAAAACATTCAGTACTTC.